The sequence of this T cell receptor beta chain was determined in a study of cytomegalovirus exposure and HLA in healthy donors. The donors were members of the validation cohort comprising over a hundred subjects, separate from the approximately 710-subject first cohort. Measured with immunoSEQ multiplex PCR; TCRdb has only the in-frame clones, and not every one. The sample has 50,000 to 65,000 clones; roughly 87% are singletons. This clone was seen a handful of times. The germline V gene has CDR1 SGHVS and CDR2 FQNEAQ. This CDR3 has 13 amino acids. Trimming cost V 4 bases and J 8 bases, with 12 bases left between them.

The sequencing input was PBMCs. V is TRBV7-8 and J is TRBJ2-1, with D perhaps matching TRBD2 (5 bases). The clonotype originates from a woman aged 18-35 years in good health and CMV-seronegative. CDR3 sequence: CASSSDLGHEQFF. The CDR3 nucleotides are TGTGCCAGCAGCTCGGACTTGGGTCATGAGCAGTTCTTC. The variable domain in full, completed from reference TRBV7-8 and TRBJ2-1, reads GAGVSQSPRYKVAKRGQDVALRCDPISGHVSLFWYQQALGQGPEFLTYFQNEAQLDKSGLPSDRFFAERPEGSVSTLKIQRTQQEDSAVYLCASSSDLGHEQFFGPGTRLTVL.